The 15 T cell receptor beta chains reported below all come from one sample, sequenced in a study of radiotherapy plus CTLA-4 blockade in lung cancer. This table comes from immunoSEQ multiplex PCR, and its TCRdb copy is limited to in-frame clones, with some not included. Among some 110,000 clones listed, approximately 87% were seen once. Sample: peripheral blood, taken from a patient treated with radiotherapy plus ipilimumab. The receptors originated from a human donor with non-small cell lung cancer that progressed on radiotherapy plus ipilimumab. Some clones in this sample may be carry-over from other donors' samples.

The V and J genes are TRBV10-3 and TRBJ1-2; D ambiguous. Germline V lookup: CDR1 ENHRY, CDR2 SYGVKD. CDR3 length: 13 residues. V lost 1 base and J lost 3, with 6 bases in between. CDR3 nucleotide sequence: TGTGCCATCAGTGAGTTAGACTACTATGGCTACACCTTC. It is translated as CAISELDYYGYTF.

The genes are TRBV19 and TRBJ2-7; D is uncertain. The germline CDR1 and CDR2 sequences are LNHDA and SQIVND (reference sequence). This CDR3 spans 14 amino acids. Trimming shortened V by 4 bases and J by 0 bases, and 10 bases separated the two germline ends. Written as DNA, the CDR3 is TGTGCCAGTAGTAGAAGGATACTCTCCTACGAGCAGTACTTC. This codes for CASSRRILSYEQYF.

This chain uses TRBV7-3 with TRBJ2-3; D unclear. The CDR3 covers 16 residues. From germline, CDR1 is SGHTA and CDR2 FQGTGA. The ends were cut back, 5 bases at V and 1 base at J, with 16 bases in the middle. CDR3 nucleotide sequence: TGTGCCAGCAGCCTCGCCGCATCCCAGCGCACAGATACGCAGTATTTT. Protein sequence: CASSLAASQRTDTQYF.

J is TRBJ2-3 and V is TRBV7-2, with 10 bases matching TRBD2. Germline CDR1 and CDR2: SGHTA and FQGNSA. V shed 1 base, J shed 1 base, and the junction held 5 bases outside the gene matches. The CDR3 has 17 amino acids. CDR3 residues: CASSLVVLAGGTDTQYF. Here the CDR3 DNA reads TGTGCCAGCAGCTTAGTCGTCCTAGCGGGGGGCACAGATACGCAGTATTTT.

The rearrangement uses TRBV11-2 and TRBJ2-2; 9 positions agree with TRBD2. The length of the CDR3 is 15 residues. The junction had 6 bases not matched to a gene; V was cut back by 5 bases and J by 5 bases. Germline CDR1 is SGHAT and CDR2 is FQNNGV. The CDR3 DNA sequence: TGTGCCAGCAGCAGGAGCGGGGGGAGAACCGGGGAGCTGTTTTTT. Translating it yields CASSRSGGRTGELFF.

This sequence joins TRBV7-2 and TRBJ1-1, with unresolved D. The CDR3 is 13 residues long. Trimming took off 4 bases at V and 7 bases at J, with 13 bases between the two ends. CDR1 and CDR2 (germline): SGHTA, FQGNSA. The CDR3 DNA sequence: TGTGCCAGCAGCTCCCCGACCCTCCTTGAAGCTTTCTTT. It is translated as CASSSPTLLEAFF.

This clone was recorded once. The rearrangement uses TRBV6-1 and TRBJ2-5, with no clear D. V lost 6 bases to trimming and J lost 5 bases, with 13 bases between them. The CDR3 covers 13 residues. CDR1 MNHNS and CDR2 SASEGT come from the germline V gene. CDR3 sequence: CASRTTTWETQYF. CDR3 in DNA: TGTGCCAGCAGAACCACTACATGGGAGACCCAGTACTTC.

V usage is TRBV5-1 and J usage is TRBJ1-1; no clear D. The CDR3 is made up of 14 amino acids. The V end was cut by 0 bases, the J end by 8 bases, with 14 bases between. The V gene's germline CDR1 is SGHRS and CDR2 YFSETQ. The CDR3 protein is CASSLEGGKAEAFF. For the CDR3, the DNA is TGCGCCAGCAGCTTGGAGGGCGGAAAAGCGGAAGCTTTCTTT.

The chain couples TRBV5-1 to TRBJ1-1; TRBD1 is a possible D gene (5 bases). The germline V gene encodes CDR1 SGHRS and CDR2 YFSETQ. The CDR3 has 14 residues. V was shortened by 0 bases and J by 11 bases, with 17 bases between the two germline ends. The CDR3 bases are TGCGCCAGCAGCTTGGTCCGGGGCAATAAGGAGGCTTTCTTT. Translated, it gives CASSLVRGNKEAFF.

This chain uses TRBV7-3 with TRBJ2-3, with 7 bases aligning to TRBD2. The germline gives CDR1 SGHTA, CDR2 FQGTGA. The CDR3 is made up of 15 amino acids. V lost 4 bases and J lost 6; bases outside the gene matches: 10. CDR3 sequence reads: CASSSSLNGGDTQYF. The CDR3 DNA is TGTGCCAGCAGCTCATCCCTAAACGGGGGGGATACGCAGTATTTT.

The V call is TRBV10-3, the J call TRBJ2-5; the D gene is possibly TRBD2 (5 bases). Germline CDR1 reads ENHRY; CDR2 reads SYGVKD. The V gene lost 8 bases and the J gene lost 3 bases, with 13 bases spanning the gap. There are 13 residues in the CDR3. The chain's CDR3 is CAIGSGAEETQYF. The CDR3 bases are TGTGCCATCGGGAGCGGTGCGGAAGAGACCCAGTACTTC.

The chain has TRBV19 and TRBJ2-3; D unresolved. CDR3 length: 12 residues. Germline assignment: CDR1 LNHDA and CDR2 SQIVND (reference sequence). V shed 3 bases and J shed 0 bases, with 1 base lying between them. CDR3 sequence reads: CASSISTDTQYF. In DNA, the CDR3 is TGTGCCAGTAGTATTAGCACAGATACGCAGTATTTT.

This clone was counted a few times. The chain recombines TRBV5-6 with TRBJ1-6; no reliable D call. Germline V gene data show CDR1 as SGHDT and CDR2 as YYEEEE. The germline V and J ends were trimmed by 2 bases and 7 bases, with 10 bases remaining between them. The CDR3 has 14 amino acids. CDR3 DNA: TGTGCCAGCAGCTTTTTTCAGAGGAATTCACCCCTCCACTTT. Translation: CASSFFQRNSPLHF. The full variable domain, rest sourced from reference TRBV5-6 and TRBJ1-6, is DAGVTQSPTHLIKTRGQQVTLRCSPKSGHDTVSWYQQALGQGPQFIFQYYEEEERQRGNFPDRFSGHQFPNYSSELNVNALLLGDSALYLCASSFFQRNSPLHFGNGTRLTVT.

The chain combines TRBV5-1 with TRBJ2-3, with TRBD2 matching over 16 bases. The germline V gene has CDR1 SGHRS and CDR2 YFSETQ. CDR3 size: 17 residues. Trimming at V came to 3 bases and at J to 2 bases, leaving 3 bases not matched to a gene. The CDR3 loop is CASSSGLAGGFTDTQYF. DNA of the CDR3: TGCGCCAGCAGCTCGGGACTAGCGGGGGGGTTCACAGATACGCAGTATTTT.

CDR3 loop: CASSYLMGQETYEQYF. DNA of the CDR3: TGTGCCAGCAGTTATCTTATGGGACAGGAGACCTACGAGCAGTACTTC. The genes are TRBV6-5 and TRBJ2-7; 8 bases line up with TRBD1. CDR3 length equals 16 residues. With 3 bases clipped from V and 2 bases from J, the junction kept 9 bases outside the gene matches. Germline loops: CDR1 MNHEY, CDR2 SVGAGI.